This TCR beta chain is drawn from a study of cytomegalovirus exposure and HLA in healthy donors. The donors were part of the approximately 120-subject validation cohort, which stood apart from the roughly 700-subject first cohort. Germline V gene data show CDR1 as SGHVS and CDR2 as FNYEAQ. This CDR3 has 14 amino acids. The V and J ends lost 7 bases and 0 bases, in that order; junction bases with no gene match: 5. This clone came up once. Its antigen is not known. Assay used: immunoSEQ multiplex PCR; TCRdb lists only in-frame clones, some missing. There are some 130,000 clones in the sample; about 88% occur only once, and around 1.3% lies in the top ten. The study, taken as a whole, reports: The tendency of first-cohort TCR clusters to co-occur in the 120 or so validation repertoires emerged from a later analysis.

This TCR was recovered from a woman aged 18 to 35 in good health and CMV-seronegative. The V gene is TRBV7-6, the J gene TRBJ2-7; TRBD1 aligns across 8 bases. The sample was PBMCs. CDR3 region: CASTLGQDSYEQYF. CDR3 coding DNA: TGTGCCAGCACCTTGGGACAGGACTCCTACGAGCAGTACTTC.